These 2 T cell receptor beta chains originate from one sample sequenced in a study of blood T cell repertoires in COVID-19. The data were produced by immunoSEQ multiplex PCR, yet TCRdb's version contains in-frame clones alone and is incomplete. Of 250,000 or so clones in the sample, roughly 84% were seen once. Sequencing used peripheral blood. The receptors were gathered from a man in his forties who had recovered from COVID-19.

The rearrangement links TRBV30 to TRBJ2-7; TRBD1 agrees at 9 bases. Germline CDR1 reads GTSNPN; CDR2 reads SVGIG (reference sequence). The CDR3 extends over 14 amino acids. V was clipped by 1 base and J by 6 bases; unmatched bases: 7. CDR3 sequence reads: CAWSATRTGAEQYF. The CDR3 DNA is TGTGCCTGGAGTGCCACACGGACAGGGGCCGAGCAGTACTTC.

This chain connects TRBV3-1 (or the pseudogene TRBV3-2) to TRBJ2-7; tentative D call: TRBD1 (6 bases). The germline V gene encodes CDR1 LGHDT and CDR2 YNNKEL (reference sequence). The CDR3 runs to 16 residues. V lost 4 bases and J 7 bases, leaving 23 bases between the germline ends. This CDR3 is CASSPGRFDRLEEQYF. CDR3 in DNA: TGTGCCAGCAGCCCCGGTCGGTTTGACAGGCTTGAAGAGCAGTACTTC.